This TCR beta chain is drawn from a study of blood T cell repertoires in COVID-19. Whole-study context: Nucleic acid was either cDNA or gDNA, and it came from T cells, B-cell-depleted T cells, or PBMCs.

The table came from immunoSEQ multiplex PCR; TCRdb's copy has only in-frame clones and leaves some out. The table has over 100,000 clones, 70% to 90% seen once; the top ten hold about a tenth. V was trimmed by 4 bases and J by 6 bases, leaving 9 bases between them. The CDR3 extends over 12 amino acids. V gene TRBV12-3 or TRBV12-4 combines with J gene TRBJ1-1, with no clear D. This sequence was found in a man aged 45-60 years with acute or convalescent COVID-19. What was sequenced was peripheral blood. The CDR3 is CASSSGFSEAFF. The CDR3 nucleotides read TGTGCCAGCAGTTCCGGTTTTTCTGAAGCTTTCTTT.